The 13 T cell receptor beta chains given below trace back to one sample, sequenced in a study of CXCR3-negative and CXCR3-positive naive CD8 T cells. The authors made the TRB cDNA libraries by 5' RACE using UMI labels. Reanalyzing the 5' RACE reads, TCRdb keeps one entry per CDR3 protein, without DNA. Its table records fewer than 95,000 distinct CDR3 sequences. The sequencing input was naive CXCR3- CD8+ T cells from blood. Subset given: CD45RO-CCR7+CD27+CD95- naive CD8+ T cells lacking CXCR3 (TNR3-). The receptors shown here come from a human donor in good health. Some clones in this sample may be carry-over from other donors' samples.

This chain joins TRBV4-3 and TRBJ2-1; there is no DNA to check the TCRdb D call of TRBD2. Germline CDR1 is LGHNA and CDR2 is YSLEER. The CDR3 has 15 amino acids. The CDR3 loop reads CASSPTSVSYNEQFF.

V usage is TRBV7-9 and J usage is TRBJ1-1; TCRdb's D call of TRBD1 is untestable without DNA. Germline-derived CDR1 and CDR2 are SEHNR and FQNEAQ (reference sequence). The CDR3 totals 12 residues. CDR3 sequence: CASRQGAVGAFF.

This sequence joins TRBV7-9 and TRBJ2-2; with no DNA, the TCRdb D assignment of TRBD1 cannot be verified. Germline V gene sequence: CDR1 SEHNR, CDR2 FQNEAQ (reference sequence). The CDR3 runs 14 residues. This CDR3 reads CASSGTGGTGELFF.

The gene calls are TRBV6-5 and TRBJ2-7; TCRdb returns TRBD1, unconfirmable since there is no DNA. The CDR3 spans 15 residues. Germline lookup yields CDR1 MNHEY and CDR2 SVGAGI. CDR3 sequence reads: CASSYSPGQGYEQYF.

V is TRBV9 and J is TRBJ2-2. The CDR3 runs 12 residues. Germline V gene data show CDR1 as SGDLS and CDR2 as YYNGEE. This CDR3 reads CASSGATGELFF.

The chain recombines TRBV19 with TRBJ1-4; TCRdb picks TRBD1, but there is no DNA to check that call. CDR1 LNHDA and CDR2 SQIVND come from the germline V gene (reference sequence). The CDR3 totals 16 residues. The CDR3 loop reads CASSLGWDRDNEKLFF.

V is TRBV20-1 and J is TRBJ2-1; checking the TCRdb D call of TRBD2 is not possible without DNA. This CDR3 contains 20 residues. Germline CDR1 DFQATT, CDR2 SNEGSKA (reference sequence). CDR3 protein: CSARVLPGLAGRTSYNEQFF.

The J gene is TRBJ2-1, the V gene TRBV5-1; TCRdb's assignment of TRBD1 cannot be checked, as there is no DNA. The length of the CDR3 is 16 residues. CDR1 SGHRS and CDR2 YFSETQ come from the germline V gene. The CDR3: CASSLATTGAYNEQFF.

This rearrangement joins TRBV30 to TRBJ2-5; TCRdb returns TRBD1, unconfirmable since there is no DNA. This CDR3 region has 16 residues. The germline V gene has CDR1 GTSNPN and CDR2 SVGIG (reference sequence). The CDR3 loop reads CAWSVRDSLFAGAQYF.

This chain connects TRBV4-1 to TRBJ2-2; the TCRdb D gene call, TRBD1, has no DNA to confirm it. The CDR3 length is 16 residues. Germline CDR1 reads MGHRA; CDR2 reads YSYEKL. CDR3 protein: CASSQVFQGMAGELFF.

J is TRBJ2-5 and V is TRBV28; no DNA is available, so the TRBD2 call from TCRdb remains unchecked. This CDR3 has 22 amino acids. CDR1 is MDHEN and CDR2 is SYDVKM in the germline V gene. The CDR3 reads CASSFPPPQGLDGNQIQETQYF.

J is TRBJ2-5 and V is TRBV2; TCRdb's assignment of TRBD1 cannot be checked, as there is no DNA. Germline V gene sequence: CDR1 SNHLY, CDR2 FYNNEI. This CDR3 is 15 amino acids long. The CDR3: CASSEGAGRQETQYF.

The chain joins TRBV5-4 to TRBJ2-7; TCRdb lists TRBD1, though no DNA is available to test this call. The CDR3 is 15 amino acids. CDR1 is SGHNT, CDR2 YYREEE, per germline (reference sequence). The CDR3 sequence: CASSLRQGESYEQYF.